The clone carrying this TCR beta chain was detected only a few times. TCRdb redid the calling of the reads with MiXCR, one entry per CDR3 protein. Of around 530,000 distinct CDR3 sequences in the sample, approximately 25% were seen once. The sample belongs to a study of T cell repertoires in cytomegalovirus infection. V lost 3 bases, J lost 5 bases, and 12 bases stayed unmatched. CDR1 is SGHDN, CDR2 FVKESK, per germline. The CDR3 is 17 amino acids. J is TRBJ2-5 and V is TRBV14; 10 positions agree with TRBD2. Sequencing was performed on PBMCs. This clonotype was sampled from a human donor in good health (CMV status not recorded). Some clones in this sample may be carry-over from other donors' samples. The CDR3 bases are TGTGCCAGCAGCCAGGCTAGCGGGAGAGGTAGGAGGGAGACCCAGTACTTC. This encodes CASSQASGRGRRETQYF. Using reference TRBV14 and TRBJ2-5 for the parts outside the CDR3, the full variable domain is EAGVTQFPSHSVIEKGQTVTLRCDPISGHDNLYWYRRVMGKEIKFLLHFVKESKQDESGMPNNRFLAERTGGTYSTLKVQPAELEDSGVYFCASSQASGRGRRETQYFGPGTRLLVL.